These 14 T cell receptor beta chains share one sample of origin, sequenced in a study of T cell repertoires in cytomegalovirus infection. TCRdb processed the reads anew with MiXCR; each CDR3 protein has one entry. The sample lists nearly 70,000 distinct CDR3 sequences, about 23% occurring once. Their recognized antigens are unknown. Input material: PBMCs, sequenced either directly or after in vitro stimulation (not recorded which). Every receptor here comes from a human donor in good health (CMV status not recorded). Some clones in this sample may be carry-over from other donors' samples.

This clonotype appeared many times. This chain uses TRBV10-3 with TRBJ1-5; D gene ambiguous. The germline V and J ends were trimmed by 3 bases and 11 bases, with 8 bases remaining between them. The germline gives CDR1 ENHRY, CDR2 SYGVKD. The length of the CDR3 is 11 residues. The DNA for the CDR3 is TGTGCCATCAGTGACCTAGAGACCCAGCATTTT. It encodes CAISDLETQHF.

This clonotype was picked up a small number of times. The CDR3 DNA sequence: TGCGCCAGCATTCCATCGACAGGGGCGAACACTGAAGCTTTCTTT. Amino acids: CASIPSTGANTEAFF. This chain links TRBV10-2 with TRBJ1-1, with 8 positions matching TRBD1. CDR3 length equals 15 residues. V dropped 7 bases and J dropped 1; count of bases not matched to a gene: 8. CDR1 is WSHSY and CDR2 is SAAADI in the germline V gene.

This clonotype was seen just once. This sequence joins TRBV5-1 and TRBJ1-1; weak D call: TRBD1 (6 bases). The germline gives CDR1 SGHRS, CDR2 YFSETQ. Trimming cost V 0 bases and J 0 bases, with 9 bases left between them. The CDR3 runs 15 residues. CDR3 DNA: TGCGCCAGCAGCTTGGAGGGGGACATGAACACTGAAGCTTTCTTT. Translation gives CASSLEGDMNTEAFF.

This clonotype was recorded many times. V and J are TRBV7-2 and TRBJ2-3, with 7 bases aligning to TRBD2. The CDR3 runs 15 residues. The germline CDR1 and CDR2 sequences are SGHTA and FQGNSA. Unmatched junction bases numbered 3, after V lost 0 bases and J lost 3 bases. The CDR3 sequence is CASSLAGGPTDTQYF. In nucleotides, the CDR3 is TGTGCCAGCAGCTTAGCGGGAGGGCCAACAGATACGCAGTATTTT.

This rearrangement joins TRBV6-1 to TRBJ1-2, with D unresolved. The germline V gene has CDR1 MNHNS and CDR2 SASEGT. The CDR3 consists of 16 residues. Trimming cost V 0 bases and J 4 bases, with 15 bases left between them. The DNA of the CDR3 is TGTGCCAGCAGTGAAGCGTGGGCCCTACTAACCTATGGCTACACCTTC. This encodes CASSEAWALLTYGYTF.

This clonotype was counted many times. The chain joins TRBV7-2 to TRBJ2-3; D is unclear. Trimming left V 3 bases short and J 3 bases short, with 7 bases between. Germline loops: CDR1 SGHTA, CDR2 FQGNSA. This CDR3 contains 13 residues. The CDR3: CASSLSSTDTQYF. Here the CDR3 DNA reads TGTGCCAGCAGCTTGTCCTCAACAGATACGCAGTATTTT.

Note on this clonotype: This may stem from a read error, because a much larger clone lies one nucleotide away. CDR3 in DNA: TGTGCCAGCAGCTTAATTACCGCCGATACGCAGTATTTT. Protein: CASSLITADTQYF. The V and J genes are TRBV7-9 and TRBJ2-3; D not resolved. Germline V lookup: CDR1 SEHNR, CDR2 FQNEAQ (reference sequence). V lost 2 bases and J 6 bases, leaving 9 bases between the germline ends. The CDR3 loop spans 13 amino acids.

This clonotype occurred a few times. The genes are TRBV6-2 or TRBV6-3 and TRBJ2-2; 12 bases are a match to TRBD2. V trimming: 2 bases; J trimming: 6 bases; junction bases outside the gene matches: 10. The CDR3 is made up of 18 amino acids. Germline V gives CDR1 MNHEY, CDR2 SVGEGT. Here the CDR3 DNA reads TGTGCCAGCAGTTACCTCCTAGCGGGAGGGCCTTTCCCCGGGGAGCTGTTTTTT. Residues: CASSYLLAGGPFPGELFF.

This clonotype has a handful of counts. CDR3 in DNA: TGTGCCAGCAGGCTCAGCGCTAGCGGGAGGACTGAGCAGTTCTTC. This encodes CASRLSASGRTEQFF. The V call is TRBV28, the J call TRBJ2-1; the match to TRBD2 covers 11 bases. Germline V gene lookup returns CDR1 MDHEN and CDR2 SYDVKM. The CDR3 spans 15 residues. Trimming at V came to 6 bases and at J to 9 bases, leaving 10 bases not matched to a gene. Supplemented by reference TRBV28 and TRBJ2-1, the full variable domain reads DVKVTQSSRYLVKRTGEKVFLECVQDMDHENMFWYRQDPGLGLRLIYFSYDVKMKEKGDIPEGYSVSREKKERFSLILESASTNQTSMYLCASRLSASGRTEQFFGPGTRLTVL.

This clonotype has just a few counts. The rearrangement joins TRBV7-2 to TRBJ2-4, with D possibly TRBD2 on 5 matching bases. This CDR3 has 13 amino acids. V was shortened by 10 bases and J by 4 bases, with 14 bases between the two germline ends. The germline V gene has CDR1 SGHTA and CDR2 FQGNSA. CDR3 DNA sequence: TGTGCCATCTTGGAGGCGGGTAAAAACATTCAGTACTTC. This encodes CAILEAGKNIQYF.

At least ten counts were recorded for this clonotype. The J gene is TRBJ2-1, the V gene TRBV7-2; TRBD2 aligns across 10 bases. This CDR3 contains 19 residues. From germline, CDR1 is SGHTA and CDR2 FQGNSA. Losses at the gene ends were 1 base for V and 8 bases for J; bases not matched to a gene: 17. The CDR3 region has the DNA TGTGCCAGCAGCTTAGAAGGGAGGCGGCTAGCGGGAGTTATGGATGAGCAGTTCTTC. Protein product: CASSLEGRRLAGVMDEQFF. Combining the CDR3 with reference TRBV7-2 and TRBJ2-1 gives the whole variable domain GAGVSQSPSNKVTEKGKDVELRCDPISGHTALYWYRQSLGQGLEFLIYFQGNSAPDKSGLPSDRFSAERTGGSVSTLTIQRTQQEDSAVYLCASSLEGRRLAGVMDEQFFGPGTRLTVL.

The chain uses TRBV7-3 and TRBJ2-1; D is possibly TRBD2 (7 bases). V was trimmed by 1 base and J by 7 bases, leaving 14 bases between them. The V gene's germline CDR1 is SGHTA and CDR2 FQGTGA. The CDR3 is made up of 15 amino acids. The CDR3 spells CASSLMTGGGNEQFF. The CDR3 nucleotides are TGTGCCAGCAGCTTAATGACGGGGGGCGGGAATGAGCAGTTCTTC.

J is TRBJ2-2 and V is TRBV5-4; 11 nucleotides line up with TRBD2. Germline-derived CDR1 and CDR2 are SGHNT and YYREEE (reference sequence). The CDR3 runs to 17 residues. J was trimmed by 3 bases and V by 4 bases; bases with no gene match: 8. The CDR3: CASSRAGTSGYTGELFF. The DNA for the CDR3 is TGTGCCAGCAGCCGTGCAGGGACTAGCGGTTACACCGGGGAGCTGTTTTTT.

This clonotype was found a few times. The CDR3 reads CASSQSGGEGVAYSNQPQHF. CDR3 DNA sequence: TGCGCCAGCAGTCAATCTGGAGGGGAAGGGGTAGCCTATAGCAATCAGCCCCAGCATTTT. This sequence joins TRBV23-1 and TRBJ1-5; tentatively, D is TRBD1 (5 bases). TRBV23-1 falls under the ORF class, with uncertain function. The CDR3 consists of 20 residues. The V gene lost 0 bases and the J gene lost 0 bases, with 21 bases spanning the gap.